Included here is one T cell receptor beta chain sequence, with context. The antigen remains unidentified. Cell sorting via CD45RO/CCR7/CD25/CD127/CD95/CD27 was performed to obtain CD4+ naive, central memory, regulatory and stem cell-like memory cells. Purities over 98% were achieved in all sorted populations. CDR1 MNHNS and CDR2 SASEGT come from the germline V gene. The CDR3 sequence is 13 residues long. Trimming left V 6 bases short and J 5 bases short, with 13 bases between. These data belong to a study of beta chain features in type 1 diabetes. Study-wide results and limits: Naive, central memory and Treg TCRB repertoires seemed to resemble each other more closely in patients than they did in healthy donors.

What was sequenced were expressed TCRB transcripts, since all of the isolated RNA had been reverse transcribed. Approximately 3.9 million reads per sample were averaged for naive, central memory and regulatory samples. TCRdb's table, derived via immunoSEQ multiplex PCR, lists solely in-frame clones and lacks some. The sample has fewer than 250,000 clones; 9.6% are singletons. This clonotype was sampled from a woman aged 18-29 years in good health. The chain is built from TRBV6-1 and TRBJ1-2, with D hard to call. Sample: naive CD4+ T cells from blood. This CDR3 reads CASRRREGYGYTF. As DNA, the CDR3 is TGTGCCAGCAGGAGGAGGGAGGGTTATGGCTACACCTTC.